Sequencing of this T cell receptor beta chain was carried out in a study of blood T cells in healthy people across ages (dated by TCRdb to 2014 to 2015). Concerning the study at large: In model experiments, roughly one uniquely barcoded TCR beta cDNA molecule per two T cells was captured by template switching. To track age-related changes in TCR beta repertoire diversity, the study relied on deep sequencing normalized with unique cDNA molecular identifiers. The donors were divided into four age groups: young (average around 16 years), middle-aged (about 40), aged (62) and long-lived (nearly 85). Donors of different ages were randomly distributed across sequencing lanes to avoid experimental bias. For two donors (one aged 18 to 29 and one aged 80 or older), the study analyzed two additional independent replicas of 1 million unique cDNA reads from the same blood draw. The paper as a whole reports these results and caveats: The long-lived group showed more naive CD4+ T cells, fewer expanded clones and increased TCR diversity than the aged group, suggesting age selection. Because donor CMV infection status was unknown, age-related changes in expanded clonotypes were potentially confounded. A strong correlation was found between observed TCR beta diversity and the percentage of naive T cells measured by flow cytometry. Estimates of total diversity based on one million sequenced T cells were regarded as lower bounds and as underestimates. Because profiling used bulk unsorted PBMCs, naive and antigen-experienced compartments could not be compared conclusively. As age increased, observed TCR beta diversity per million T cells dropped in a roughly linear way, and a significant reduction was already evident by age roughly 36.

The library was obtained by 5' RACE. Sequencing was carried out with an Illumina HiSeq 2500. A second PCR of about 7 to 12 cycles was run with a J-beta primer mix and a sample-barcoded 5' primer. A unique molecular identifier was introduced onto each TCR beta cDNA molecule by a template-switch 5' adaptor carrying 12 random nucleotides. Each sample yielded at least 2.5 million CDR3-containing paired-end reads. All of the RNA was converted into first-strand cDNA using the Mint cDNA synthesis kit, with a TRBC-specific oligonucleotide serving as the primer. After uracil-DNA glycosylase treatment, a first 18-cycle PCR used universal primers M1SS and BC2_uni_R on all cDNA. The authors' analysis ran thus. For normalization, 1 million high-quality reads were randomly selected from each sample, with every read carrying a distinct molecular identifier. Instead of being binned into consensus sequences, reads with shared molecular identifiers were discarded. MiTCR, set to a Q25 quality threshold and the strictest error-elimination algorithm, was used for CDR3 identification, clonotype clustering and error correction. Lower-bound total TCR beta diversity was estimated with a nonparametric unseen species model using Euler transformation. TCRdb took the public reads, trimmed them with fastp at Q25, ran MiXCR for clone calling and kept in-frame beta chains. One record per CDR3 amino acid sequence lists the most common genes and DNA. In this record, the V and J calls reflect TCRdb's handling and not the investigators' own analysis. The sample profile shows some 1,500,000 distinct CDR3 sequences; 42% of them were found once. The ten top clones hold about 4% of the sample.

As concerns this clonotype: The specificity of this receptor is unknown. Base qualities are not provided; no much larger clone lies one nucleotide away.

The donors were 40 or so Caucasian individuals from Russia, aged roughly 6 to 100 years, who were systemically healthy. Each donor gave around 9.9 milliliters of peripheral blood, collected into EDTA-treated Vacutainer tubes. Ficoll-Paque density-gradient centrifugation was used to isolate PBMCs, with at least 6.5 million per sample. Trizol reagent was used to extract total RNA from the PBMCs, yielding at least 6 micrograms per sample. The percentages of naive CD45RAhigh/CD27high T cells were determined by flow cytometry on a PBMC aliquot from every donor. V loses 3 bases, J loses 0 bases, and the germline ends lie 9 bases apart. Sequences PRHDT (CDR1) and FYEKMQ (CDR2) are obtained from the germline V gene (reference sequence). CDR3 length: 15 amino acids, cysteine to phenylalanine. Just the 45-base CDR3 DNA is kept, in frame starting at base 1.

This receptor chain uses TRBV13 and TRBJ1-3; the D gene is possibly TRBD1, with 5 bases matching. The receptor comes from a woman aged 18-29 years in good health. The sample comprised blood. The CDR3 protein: CASSFGQTSGNTIYF. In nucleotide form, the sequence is TGTGCCAGCAGCTTCGGACAAACCTCTGGAAACACCATATATTTT.